One sample yielded the 23 T cell receptor beta chains listed below, sequenced in a study of T cells after yellow fever vaccination. One entry per CDR3 protein, called by TCRdb with MiXCR from the 5' RACE reads. The sample lists 300,000 or so distinct CDR3 sequences, approximately 10% occurring once. The sample consisted of CD4+ T cells sorted from PBMCs, taken 5 days after the yellow fever booster vaccination. The receptors derive from a man younger than 35 who received the YFV17D yellow fever vaccine.

V is TRBV6-1 and J is TRBJ1-2; 8 nucleotides align to TRBD1. The CDR3 spans 14 residues. V gave up 4 bases and J gave up 6 bases; unmatched junction bases: 7. Germline lookup yields CDR1 MNHNS and CDR2 SASEGT. The CDR3 spells CASSVFGQGHGYTF. The CDR3 bases are TGTGCCAGCAGTGTCTTCGGACAGGGCCATGGCTACACCTTC.

The chain combines TRBV7-8 with TRBJ2-6; D may be TRBD1 or TRBD2 (5 bases each). From germline, CDR1 is SGHVS and CDR2 FQNEAQ. V was clipped by 6 bases and J by 2 bases, with 17 bases between them. This CDR3 has 17 residues. CDR3 amino acids: CASRSGAGQPGANVLTF. The CDR3, as DNA: TGTGCCAGCAGATCCGGGGCAGGTCAGCCTGGGGCCAACGTCCTGACTTTC.

This chain links TRBV18 with TRBJ1-2, with a weak D call TRBD1 (5 bases). With 0 bases removed from V and 7 bases from J, the gap between germline ends came to 18 bases. The germline V gene encodes CDR1 KGHSH and CDR2 LQKENI. The CDR3 runs 16 residues. This CDR3 reads CASSPPSREDFGGYTF. CDR3 in DNA: TGTGCCAGCTCACCACCGAGCAGGGAAGATTTTGGTGGCTACACCTTC.

The chain links TRBV11-2 to TRBJ2-7; no firm D call. The V gene's germline CDR1 is SGHAT and CDR2 FQNNGV. CDR3 size: 13 residues. The germline V and J ends were trimmed by 0 bases and 5 bases, with 8 bases remaining between them. This CDR3 reads CASSLDTRNEQYF. The CDR3 DNA follows: TGTGCCAGCAGCTTAGACACACGGAACGAGCAGTACTTC.

This clonotype was recorded a few times. The V call is TRBV24-1, the J call TRBJ1-5; 8 nucleotides align to TRBD1. V lost 5 bases to trimming and J lost 7 bases; unmatched junction nucleotides: 12. Looked up from germline, CDR1 is KGHDR and CDR2 is SFDVKD. CDR3 length: 16 residues. The CDR3 reads CATSGPRQGPGQPQHF. CDR3 bases: TGTGCCACCAGTGGTCCGCGACAGGGGCCAGGGCAGCCCCAGCATTTT.

This clonotype was observed a few times. The chain uses TRBV6-6 and TRBJ1-6; D is undetermined. The V end was cut by 2 bases, the J end by 7 bases, with 12 bases between. Per the germline V gene, CDR1 is MNHNY and CDR2 is SVGAGI (reference sequence). CDR3 length: 15 residues. The CDR3 here is CASSYEGLLNSPLHF. The DNA for the CDR3 is TGTGCCAGCAGTTACGAAGGTCTTTTGAATTCACCCCTCCACTTT.

In this sample, this clonotype turned up many times. This rearrangement joins TRBV11-2 to TRBJ2-2; TRBD1 might be the D (5 bases). This CDR3 is 14 amino acids long. The V end was cut by 5 bases, the J end by 6 bases, with 13 bases between. The germline V gene has CDR1 SGHAT and CDR2 FQNNGV. CDR3 DNA: TGTGCCAGCAGCGCGCGACAGTACTCCGGGGAGCTGTTTTTT. As protein: CASSARQYSGELFF.

The V call is TRBV11-2, the J call TRBJ1-3, with 11 bases lining up with TRBD1. V shed 3 bases and J 13 bases; nucleotides not matched to a gene: 2. The CDR3 length is 12 residues. Germline CDR1 and CDR2: SGHAT and FQNNGV. The CDR3 DNA follows: TGTGCCAGCAGCTTGGACAGGGGGCCTATATATTTT. Its translation: CASSLDRGPIYF. Variable domain in full (rest from reference TRBV11-2 and TRBJ1-3): EAGVAQSPRYKIIEKRQSVAFWCNPISGHATLYWYQQILGQGPKLLIQFQNNGVVDDSQLPKDRFSAERLKGVDSTLKIQPAKLEDSAVYLCASSLDRGPIYFGEGSWLTVV.

This clonotype was detected ten times or more. This chain joins TRBV7-2 and TRBJ2-5; 7 bases map to TRBD2. The CDR3 sequence is 16 residues long. In germline, CDR1 is SGHTA, CDR2 FQGNSA. The J segment lost 1 base and the V segment lost 4 bases, leaving 9 bases of the junction unmatched. CDR3 sequence: CASSYYGTKIQETQYF. The DNA of the CDR3 is TGTGCCAGCAGCTATTACGGGACTAAGATCCAAGAGACCCAGTACTTC.

The chain employs TRBV28 and TRBJ1-2; D gene ambiguous. Trimming took 2 bases from V and 13 from J, leaving 17 bases between them. The CDR3 consists of 13 residues. Germline CDR1 is MDHEN and CDR2 is SYDVKM. CDR3 sequence reads: CASSLSLPNSPTF. The CDR3 DNA reads TGTGCCAGCAGTTTAAGTCTCCCAAACTCTCCCACCTTC.

This clonotype was recorded a few times. V is TRBV4-2 and J is TRBJ1-5; D gene uncertain. Per germline, CDR1 LGHNA and CDR2 YNFKEQ. V was shortened by 0 bases and J by 1 base, with 7 bases between the two germline ends. The CDR3 runs to 15 residues. In DNA, the CDR3 is TGTGCCAGCAGCCAAGATTGGCAGAGCAATCAGCCCCAGCATTTT. As protein: CASSQDWQSNQPQHF.

J is TRBJ2-2 and V is TRBV20-1; 15 bases map to TRBD2. CDR3 size: 19 residues. The germline gives CDR1 DFQATT, CDR2 SNEGSKA (reference sequence). V lost 5 bases and J lost 4; bases outside the gene matches: 14. In DNA, the CDR3 is TGCAGTGCTCCAAAGGGACTAGCGGGGGGATCGCGAGTCACCGGGGAGCTGTTTTTT. Translated, it gives CSAPKGLAGGSRVTGELFF.

This clonotype was found many times. The chain employs TRBV7-7 and TRBJ2-2; tentative D call: TRBD1 (5 bases). There are 17 residues in the CDR3. V was clipped by 4 bases and J by 5 bases, with 20 bases between them. Per the germline V gene, CDR1 is SSHAT and CDR2 is FNYEAQ (reference sequence). The CDR3 reads CASSSLARGPSTGELFF. DNA of the CDR3: TGTGCCAGCAGCTCATTGGCAAGGGGCCCAAGTACCGGGGAGCTGTTTTTT.

This clonotype was observed a few times. V usage is TRBV6-5 and J usage is TRBJ1-2; D ambiguous. Trimming left V 5 bases short and J 2 bases short, with 6 bases between. This CDR3 spans 12 amino acids. In germline, CDR1 is MNHEY, CDR2 SVGAGI. This CDR3 is CASSRPNYGYTF. CDR3 bases: TGTGCCAGCAGTAGACCCAACTATGGCTACACCTTC.

This clonotype was seen at least ten times. A read error may account for a junction end that differs from germline. CDR3: CASSFSGSGANVLTF. CDR3 DNA sequence: TGCGCCAGCAGCTTCTCAGGCTCTGGGGCCAACGTCCTGACTTTC. The chain recombines TRBV12-3 or TRBV12-4 with TRBJ2-6; D unresolved. CDR3 size: 15 residues.

The chain has TRBV10-3 and TRBJ1-6; TRBD1 is a possible D gene (5 bases). V lost 10 bases and J lost 7, with 20 bases in between. This CDR3 is built from 15 residues. Germline V lookup: CDR1 ENHRY, CDR2 SYGVKD. The CDR3 reads CATRRWGLENSPLHF. CDR3 nucleotide sequence: TGTGCCACCCGGAGGTGGGGGTTAGAAAATTCACCCCTCCACTTT.

This clonotype was seen repeatedly, ten times or more. The CDR3 region has the DNA TGTGCCAGCAGTCGGACCCCAACAGGACAGGGAGCCGGGGAGCTGTTTTTT. It encodes CASSRTPTGQGAGELFF. The J gene is TRBJ2-2, the V gene TRBV7-9; 8 positions agree with TRBD1. Trimming removed 6 bases from V and 6 bases from J; junction bases left unmatched: 15. The CDR3 totals 17 residues. Germline lookup yields CDR1 SEHNR and CDR2 FQNEAQ (reference sequence).

This clonotype came up a few times. This rearrangement joins TRBV12-3 or TRBV12-4 to TRBJ1-4; a possible D gene is TRBD1 (5 bases). The CDR3 consists of 14 residues. The V and J ends lost 6 bases and 8 bases respectively, with 16 bases between them. The CDR3 DNA follows: TGTGCCAGCAGGATCTGGCAGGGAAAGGAAAAACTGTTTTTT. Amino acid sequence: CASRIWQGKEKLFF.

The CDR3 DNA reads as TGCGCCAGCAGCCAAGAGGGCACGGGGGGAGTGTCGATGAACACTGAAGCTTTCTTT. It codes for CASSQEGTGGVSMNTEAFF. V and J are TRBV4-3 and TRBJ1-1, with D perhaps TRBD1 (5 bases). Germline CDR1 is LGHNA and CDR2 is YSLEER. The V end lost 0 bases, the J end lost 0 bases, and 20 bases lay between the germline ends. The CDR3 extends over 19 amino acids.

This clonotype was recorded many times. The chain recombines TRBV7-2 with TRBJ2-1; possibly TRBD1 for D (6 bases). This CDR3 has 14 residues. Trimming removed 5 bases at V and 3 bases at J, with 11 bases between. CDR1 and CDR2 (germline): SGHTA, FQGNSA. CDR3 DNA sequence: TGTGCCAGCAGCCCCTCACAGGGCTACAATGAGCAGTTCTTC. It translates to CASSPSQGYNEQFF.

This clonotype was counted between two and nine times. The chain uses TRBV2 and TRBJ1-1; 9 positions agree with TRBD1. The ends lost 8 bases at V and 1 base at J; junction bases unmatched: 2. Germline CDR1 SNHLY, CDR2 FYNNEI. CDR3 size: 13 residues. The CDR3 loop is CASGGQGNTEAFF. DNA of the CDR3: TGTGCCAGCGGGGGACAGGGGAACACTGAAGCTTTCTTT. Complete variable domain (other parts from reference TRBV2 and TRBJ1-1): EPEVTQTPSHQVTQMGQEVILRCVPISNHLYFYWYRQILGQKVEFLVSFYNNEISEKSEIFDDQFSVERPDGSNFTLKIRSTKLEDSAMYFCASGGQGNTEAFFGQGTRLTVV.

V is TRBV6-5 and J is TRBJ1-2; the D gene is possibly TRBD1 (5 bases). This CDR3 is built from 13 residues. Between the trimmed V and J ends, which lost 0 bases and 8 bases, there was a span of 10 bases. From germline, CDR1 is MNHEY and CDR2 SVGAGI. The CDR3 DNA sequence: TGTGCCAGCAGTTACTCGCAGGGCCGAGGCTACACCTTC. Its translation: CASSYSQGRGYTF.

This clonotype has just a few counts. The rearrangement uses TRBV6-6 and TRBJ2-7; 9 nucleotides line up with TRBD1. Germline V gene data show CDR1 as MNHNY and CDR2 as SVGAGI (reference sequence). J lost 1 base, V lost 5 bases, and 3 bases had no gene match. The CDR3 contains 14 residues. The CDR3 DNA reads as TGTGCCAGCAGTGGACAGGGGATATCCTACGAGCAGTACGTC. It specifies CASSGQGISYEQYV.